This TCR beta chain appears in the sequencing data of a study of T cells after yellow fever vaccination. At the level of the study: Low-cell-number fractions underwent preparation using SMART-Seq v4 Ultra Low Input. The study's findings and limits: Post-booster reappearance was seen for most primary-vaccination clones (roughly 96% CD4, 75% to 90% CD8).

TCRdb reprocessed the 5' RACE reads with MiXCR, giving one entry per CDR3 protein. The sample holds about 320,000 distinct CDR3 sequences, around 6.8% seen once. This clonotype came up many times. Its antigen is still unknown. CDR3 length equals 15 residues. With 1 base removed from V and 0 bases from J, the gap between germline ends came to 9 bases. Per the germline V gene, CDR1 is SEHNR and CDR2 is FQNEAQ (reference sequence). Sequences were derived from PBMCs, sampled 45 days after the first yellow fever vaccination. The gene calls are TRBV7-9 and TRBJ1-1, with D unclear. The clonotype comes from a man younger than 35 who received the YFV17D yellow fever vaccine. For the CDR3, the DNA is TGTGCCAGCAGCTTAGGAGCAGGAGTGAACACTGAAGCTTTCTTT. As protein: CASSLGAGVNTEAFF.